The present entry profiles one TCR beta chain with its context. These data come from a study of blood T cell repertoires in COVID-19. Across the study: Whether acute or convalescent, the COVID-19 samples came from the United States, Italy and Spain.

As originally analysed: Reference gene primer amplification in the assay estimated nucleated cell counts. Measured with immunoSEQ multiplex PCR; TCRdb has only the in-frame clones, and not every one. V, J and clone size reflect that table, while D and trimming were determined from the DNA. This sample has 45,000 to 60,000 clones; 84% occur once, and the top ten carry over 10%. The CDR3 sequence is 14 residues long. V gave up 4 bases and J gave up 2 bases, with 10 bases separating them. Germline CDR1 and CDR2: LGHDT and YNNKEL (reference sequence). This TCR derives from a woman aged 80 or over with acute or convalescent COVID-19. The sample taken for sequencing was peripheral blood. The rearrangement uses TRBV3-1 (or the pseudogene TRBV3-2) and TRBJ2-3; weak D call: TRBD2 (5 bases). Written as DNA, the CDR3 is TGTGCCAGCAGCCGAGCGGCCAACACAGATACGCAGTATTTT. This translates into CASSRAANTDTQYF.